Listed below are T cell receptor beta chains from one sample, sequenced in a study of OX40 agonist ivuxolimab in advanced cancers. Sequenced by immunoSEQ multiplex PCR; TCRdb stores in-frame clones only, minus some. The sample has tens of thousands of clones, around 86% seen once; the top ten hold about 13%. Source: CD4+ or CD8+ T cells sorted from blood, taken in a trial of the OX40 agonist ivuxolimab. These receptors were collected from an adult with an advanced solid tumor such as melanoma, head and neck, liver or kidney cancer. Each CDR3 is given with its conserved first and last residue. A D gene is named only where the DNA matches it firmly. Only some rows state a clone size, as once, few, many or a class for expanded clones.

TRBJ2-7 | NA | TRBV18 | NA | 14 | TGTGCCAGCTCACCATACAGGGAAAGCTACGAGCAGTACTTC | CASSPYRESYEQYF
TRBJ1-5 | NA | TRBV6-6 | TRBD1 | 16 | TGTGCCAGCAGCCAAACAGGGGATTGGAGCAATCAGCCCCAGCATTTT | CASSQTGDWSNQPQHF
TRBJ1-2 | NA | TRBV5-1 | NA | 13 | TGCGCCAGCAGCTCCACAGAGTACTATGGCTACACCTTC | CASSSTEYYGYTF
TRBJ1-1 | NA | TRBV20-1 | NA | 11 | TGCAGTGCTAGAGATCCCGGTGAAGCTTTCTTT | CSARDPGEAFF
TRBJ1-1 | NA | TRBV28 | TRBD1 | 11 | TGTGCCAGCAACCAGGGGGCACGAGCTTTCTTT | CASNQGARAFF
TRBJ2-7 | NA | TRBV14 | NA | 12 | TGTGCCAGCAGCTCGCAGGGCTACGAGCAGTACTTC | CASSSQGYEQYF
TRBJ2-5 | NA | TRBV9 | NA | 14 | TGTGCCAGCAGCGTAGGTCCCCTAAGGGAGACCCAGTACTTC | CASSVGPLRETQYF
TRBJ1-3 | NA | TRBV28 | NA | 16 | TGTGCCAGCAGCCCCCTAATGGTTTACTCTGGAAACACCATATATTTT | CASSPLMVYSGNTIYF
TRBJ2-5 | NA | TRBV2 | NA | 14 | TGTGCCAGCAGTGACCAGACACGGGGGGAGACCCAGTACTTC | CASSDQTRGETQYF
TRBJ1-4 | NA | TRBV29-1 | TRBD1 | 15 | TGCAGCGTTGAAGATCCGACAGGGGGCCAGGAAAAACTGTTTTTT | CSVEDPTGGQEKLFF
TRBJ2-4 | NA | TRBV5-1 | NA | 19 | TGCGCCAGCAGCTTCGGAGTCTATGGCGGGGACCCGAGGGGAAACATTCAGTACTTC | CASSFGVYGGDPRGNIQYF
TRBJ1-2 | NA | TRBV21-1 | NA | 10 | TGTGCCAGCAGCGGGACAGGCTACACCTTC | CASSGTGYTF
TRBJ2-1 | NA | TRBV28 | TRBD2 | 17 | TGTGCCAGCAGTCTTACTAGCGGGCCAAGCTCCTACAATGAGCAGTTCTTC | CASSLTSGPSSYNEQFF
TRBJ2-4 | NA | TRBV27 | NA | 17 | TGTGCCAGCAGTTTCTTACGGGCAGGGAGAGCCAAAAACATTCAGTACTTC | CASSFLRAGRAKNIQYF
TRBJ2-6 | NA | TRBV18 | NA | 15 | TGTGCCAGCTCACACCAGGACTTAGGGGCCAACGTCCTGACTTTC | CASSHQDLGANVLTF
TRBJ2-7 | NA | TRBV6-5 | TRBD1 | 15 | TGTGCCAGCAGTTCCCCGGGACAGGGAACGTACGAGCAGTACTTC | CASSSPGQGTYEQYF
TRBJ2-1 | once | TRBV7-3 | NA | 17 | TGTGCCAGCAGCCCAACCAAGACTCCTACCTCCTACAATGAGCAGTTCTTC | CASSPTKTPTSYNEQFF
TRBJ2-6 | NA | TRBV2 | NA | 15 | TGTGCCAGCAGTGAAGCCCGCTCTGGGGCCAACGTCCTGACTTTC | CASSEARSGANVLTF
TRBJ2-3 | NA | TRBV7-8 | NA | 12 | TGTGCCAGCAGCCCGACAGCAGATACGCAGTATTTT | CASSPTADTQYF
TRBJ2-7 | NA | TRBV25-1 | NA | 13 | TGTGCCAGCAGTGAAGCGGAGCCATACGAGCAGTACTTC | CASSEAEPYEQYF
TRBJ1-2 | NA | TRBV2 | NA | 12 | TGTGCCAGCAGGCACGGGGACCATGGCTACACCTTC | CASRHGDHGYTF
TRBJ1-1 | NA | TRBV7-6 | NA | 16 | TGTGCCAGCAGCTTAGCGGCCGGGGGTTTGAACACTGAAGCTTTCTTT | CASSLAAGGLNTEAFF
TRBJ1-1 | NA | TRBV14 | TRBD1 | 16 | TGTGCCAGCAGCCAGGACAGGGGGCAGATTAGTACTGAAGCTTTCTTT | CASSQDRGQISTEAFF
TRBJ1-5 | NA | TRBV9 | TRBD1 | 17 | TGTGCCAGCAGCCACACAGGGGGGGATTGGAGCAATCAGCCCCAGCATTTT | CASSHTGGDWSNQPQHF
TRBJ2-5 | NA | TRBV7-9 | NA | 16 | TGTGCCAGCAGCTCACCCCAGGTCTTCGTTGGGGAGACCCAGTACTTC | CASSSPQVFVGETQYF
TRBJ1-1 | NA | TRBV5-5 | NA | 16 | TGTGCCAGCAGCCCACAGCCGCAGGGGTCTGGCACTGAAGCTTTCTTT | CASSPQPQGSGTEAFF
TRBJ2-2 | NA | TRBV28 | NA | 12 | TGTGCCAGCAGCCAGTTCACCGGGGAGCTGTTTTTT | CASSQFTGELFF
TRBJ1-4 | NA | TRBV7-3 | NA | 13 | TGTGCCAGCAGCTTAAAGGCGAATGAAAAACTGTTTTTT | CASSLKANEKLFF
TRBJ1-5 | NA | TRBV28 | NA | 13 | TGTGCCAGCAGCCGCCTCGGCAATCAGCCCCAGCATTTT | CASSRLGNQPQHF
TRBJ1-3 | NA | TRBV19 | NA | 15 | TGTGCCAGTAGCCTACTTGGACAGTTACGAAACACCATATATTTT | CASSLLGQLRNTIYF
TRBJ1-3 | few | TRBV10-3 | NA | 13 | TGTGCCATCAGTGCGGTCTCTGGAAACACCATATATTTT | CAISAVSGNTIYF
TRBJ2-5 | NA | TRBV2 | TRBD2 | 14 | TGTGCCAGCAGTGTGGGGGGGGGTCAAGAGACCCAGTACTTC | CASSVGGGQETQYF
TRBJ2-1 | NA | TRBV28 | TRBD2 | 16 | TGTGCCAGCAGTGGCGCTAGCGGGAGGGCCGGGGATGAGCAGTTCTTC | CASSGASGRAGDEQFF
TRBJ2-5 | NA | TRBV5-4 | NA | 12 | TGTGCCAGCAGCTTGGACTGGGAGTCCCAGTACTTC | CASSLDWESQYF
TRBJ1-2 | once | TRBV2 | NA | 15 | TGTGCCAGCCGTGTGTCAGCGACGATTAACTATGGCTACACCTTC | CASRVSATINYGYTF
TRBJ2-3 | NA | TRBV10-1 | TRBD1 | 12 | TGCGCCAGCAGTGAGTCGGGACAGGGGCAGTATTTT | CASSESGQGQYF
TRBJ2-6 | NA | TRBV7-3 | NA | 15 | TGTGCCAGCAGCTTAGGGGGCTCTGGGGCCAACGTCCTGACTTTC | CASSLGGSGANVLTF